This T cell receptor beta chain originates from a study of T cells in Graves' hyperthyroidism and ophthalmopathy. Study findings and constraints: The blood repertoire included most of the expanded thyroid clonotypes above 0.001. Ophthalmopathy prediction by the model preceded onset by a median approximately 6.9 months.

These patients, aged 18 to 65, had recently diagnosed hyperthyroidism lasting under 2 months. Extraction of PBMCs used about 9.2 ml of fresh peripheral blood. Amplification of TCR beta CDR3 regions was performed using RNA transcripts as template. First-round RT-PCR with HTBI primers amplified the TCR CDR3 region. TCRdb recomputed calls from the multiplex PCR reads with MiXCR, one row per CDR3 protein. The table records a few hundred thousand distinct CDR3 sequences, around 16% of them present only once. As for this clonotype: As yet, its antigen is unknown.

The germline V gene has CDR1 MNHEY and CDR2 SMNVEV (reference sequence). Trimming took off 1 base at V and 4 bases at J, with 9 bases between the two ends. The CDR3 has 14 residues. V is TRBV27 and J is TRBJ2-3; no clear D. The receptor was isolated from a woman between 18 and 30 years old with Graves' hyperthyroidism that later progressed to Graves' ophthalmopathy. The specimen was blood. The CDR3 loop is CASSLYPPADTQYF. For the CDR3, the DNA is TGTGCCAGCAGTTTATATCCCCCTGCAGATACGCAGTATTTT.